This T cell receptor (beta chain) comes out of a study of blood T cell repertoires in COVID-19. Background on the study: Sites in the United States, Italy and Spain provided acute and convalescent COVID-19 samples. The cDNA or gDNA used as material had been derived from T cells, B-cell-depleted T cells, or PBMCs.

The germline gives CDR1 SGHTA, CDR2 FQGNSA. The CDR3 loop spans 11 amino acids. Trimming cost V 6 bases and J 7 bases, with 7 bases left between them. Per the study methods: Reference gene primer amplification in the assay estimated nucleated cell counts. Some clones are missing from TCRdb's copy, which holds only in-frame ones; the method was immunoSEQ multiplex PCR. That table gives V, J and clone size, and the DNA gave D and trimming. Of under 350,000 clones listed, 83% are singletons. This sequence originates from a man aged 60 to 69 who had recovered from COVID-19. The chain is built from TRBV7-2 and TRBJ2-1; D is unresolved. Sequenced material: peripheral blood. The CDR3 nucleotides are TGTGCCAGCAGTTACTTTAATGAGCAGTTCTTC. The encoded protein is CASSYFNEQFF.